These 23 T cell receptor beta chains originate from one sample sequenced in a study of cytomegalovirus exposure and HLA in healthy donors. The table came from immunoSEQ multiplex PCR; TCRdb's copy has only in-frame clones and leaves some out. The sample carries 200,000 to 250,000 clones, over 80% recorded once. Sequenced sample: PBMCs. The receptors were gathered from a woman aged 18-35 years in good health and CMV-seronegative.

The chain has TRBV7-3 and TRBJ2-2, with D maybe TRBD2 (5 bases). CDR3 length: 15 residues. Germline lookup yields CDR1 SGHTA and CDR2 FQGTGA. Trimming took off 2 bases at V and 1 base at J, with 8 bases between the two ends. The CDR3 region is CASSLVSGNTGELFF. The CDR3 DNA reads TGTGCCAGCAGCTTAGTAAGCGGGAACACCGGGGAGCTGTTTTTT.

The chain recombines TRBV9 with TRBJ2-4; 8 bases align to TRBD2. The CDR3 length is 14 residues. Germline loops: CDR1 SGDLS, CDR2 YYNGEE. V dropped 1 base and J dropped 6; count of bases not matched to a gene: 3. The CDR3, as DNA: TGTGCCAGCAGCGTATTAGCGGGGCCAAACATTCAGTACTTC. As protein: CASSVLAGPNIQYF. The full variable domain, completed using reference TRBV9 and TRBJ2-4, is DSGVTQTPKHLITATGQRVTLRCSPRSGDLSVYWYQQSLDQGLQFLIQYYNGEERAKGNILERFSAQQFPDLHSELNLSSLELGDSALYFCASSVLAGPNIQYFGAGTRLSVL.

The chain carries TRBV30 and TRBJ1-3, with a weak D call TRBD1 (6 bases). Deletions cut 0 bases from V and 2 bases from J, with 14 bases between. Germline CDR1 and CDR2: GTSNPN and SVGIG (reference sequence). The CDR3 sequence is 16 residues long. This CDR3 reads CAWSVTGLPPGNTIYF. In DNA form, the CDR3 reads TGTGCCTGGAGTGTGACAGGCTTACCACCTGGAAACACCATATATTTT. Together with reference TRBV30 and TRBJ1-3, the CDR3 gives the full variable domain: SQTIHQWPATLVQPVGSPLSLECTVEGTSNPNLYWYRQAAGRGLQLLFYSVGIGQISSEVPQNLSASRPQDRQFILSSKKLLLSDSGFYLCAWSVTGLPPGNTIYFGEGSWLTVV.

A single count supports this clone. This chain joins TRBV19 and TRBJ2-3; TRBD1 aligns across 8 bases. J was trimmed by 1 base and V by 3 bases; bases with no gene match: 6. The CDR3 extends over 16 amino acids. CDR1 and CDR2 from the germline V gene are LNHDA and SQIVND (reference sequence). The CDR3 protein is CASSIIGQGGTDTQYF. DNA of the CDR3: TGTGCCAGTAGTATTATCGGACAGGGAGGCACAGATACGCAGTATTTT.

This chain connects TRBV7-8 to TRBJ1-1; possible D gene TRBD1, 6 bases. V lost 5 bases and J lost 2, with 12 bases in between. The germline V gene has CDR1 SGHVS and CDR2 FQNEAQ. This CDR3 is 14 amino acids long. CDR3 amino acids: CASSPRGINTEAFF. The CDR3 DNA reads TGTGCCAGCAGCCCCAGGGGAATAAACACTGAAGCTTTCTTT.

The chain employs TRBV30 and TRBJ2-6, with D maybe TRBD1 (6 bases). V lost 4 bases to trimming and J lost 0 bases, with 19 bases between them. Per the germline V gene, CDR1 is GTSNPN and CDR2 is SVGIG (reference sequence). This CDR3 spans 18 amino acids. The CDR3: CAWTNDRSSPSGANVLTF. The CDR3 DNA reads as TGTGCCTGGACAAATGACAGGTCCTCACCCTCTGGGGCCAACGTCCTGACTTTC.

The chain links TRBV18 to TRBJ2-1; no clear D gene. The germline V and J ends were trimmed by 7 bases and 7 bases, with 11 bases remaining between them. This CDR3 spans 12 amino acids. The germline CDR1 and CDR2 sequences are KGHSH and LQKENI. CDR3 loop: CASFLLENEQFF. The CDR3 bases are TGTGCCAGCTTCCTACTTGAGAATGAGCAGTTCTTC.

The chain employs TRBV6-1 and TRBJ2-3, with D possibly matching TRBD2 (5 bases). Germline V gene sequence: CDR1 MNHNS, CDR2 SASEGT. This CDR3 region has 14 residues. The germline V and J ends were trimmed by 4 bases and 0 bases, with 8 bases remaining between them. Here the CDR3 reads CASSAQRSTDTQYF. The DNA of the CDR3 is TGTGCCAGCAGTGCACAGCGGAGCACAGATACGCAGTATTTT.

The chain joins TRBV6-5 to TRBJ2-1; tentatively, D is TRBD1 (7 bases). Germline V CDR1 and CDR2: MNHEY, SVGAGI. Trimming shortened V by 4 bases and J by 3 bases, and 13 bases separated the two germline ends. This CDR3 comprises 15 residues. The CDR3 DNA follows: TGTGCCAGCAGTTTTAGGCAGGGGGGCTACAATGAGCAGTTCTTC. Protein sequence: CASSFRQGGYNEQFF.

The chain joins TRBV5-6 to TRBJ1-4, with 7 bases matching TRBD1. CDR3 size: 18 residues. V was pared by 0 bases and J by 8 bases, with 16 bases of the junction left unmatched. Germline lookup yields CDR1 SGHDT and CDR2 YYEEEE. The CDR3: CASSLGARTGPMWEKLFF. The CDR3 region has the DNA TGTGCCAGCAGCTTGGGGGCTCGGACAGGACCGATGTGGGAAAAACTGTTTTTT.

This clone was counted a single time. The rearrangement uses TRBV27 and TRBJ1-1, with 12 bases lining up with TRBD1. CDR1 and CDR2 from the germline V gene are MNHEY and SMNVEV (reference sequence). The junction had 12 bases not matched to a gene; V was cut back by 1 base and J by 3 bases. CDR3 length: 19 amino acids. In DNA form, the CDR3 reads TGTGCCAGCAGTTTATATCGGGGGATGGGACAGGGGGCACACACTGAAGCTTTCTTT. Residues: CASSLYRGMGQGAHTEAFF.

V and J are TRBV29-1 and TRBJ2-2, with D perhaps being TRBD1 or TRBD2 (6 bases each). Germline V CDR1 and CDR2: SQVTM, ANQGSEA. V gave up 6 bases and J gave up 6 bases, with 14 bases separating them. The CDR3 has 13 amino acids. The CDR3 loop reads CSVHSGGPGELFF. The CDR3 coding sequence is TGCAGCGTCCACAGTGGGGGGCCCGGGGAGCTGTTTTTT.

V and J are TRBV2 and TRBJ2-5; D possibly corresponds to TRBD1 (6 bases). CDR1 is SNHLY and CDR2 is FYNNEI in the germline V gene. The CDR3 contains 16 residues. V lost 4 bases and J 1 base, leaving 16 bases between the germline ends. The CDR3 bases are TGTGCCAGCAGTGGAGGTGGGGGACAAGGCCAAGAGACCCAGTACTTC. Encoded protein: CASSGGGGQGQETQYF. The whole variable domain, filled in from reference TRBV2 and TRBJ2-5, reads EPEVTQTPSHQVTQMGQEVILRCVPISNHLYFYWYRQILGQKVEFLVSFYNNEISEKSEIFDDQFSVERPDGSNFTLKIRSTKLEDSAMYFCASSGGGGQGQETQYFGPGTRLLVL.

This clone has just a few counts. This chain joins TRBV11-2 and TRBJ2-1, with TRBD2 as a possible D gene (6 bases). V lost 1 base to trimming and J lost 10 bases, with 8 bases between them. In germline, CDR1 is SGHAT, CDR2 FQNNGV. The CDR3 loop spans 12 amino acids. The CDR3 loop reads CASSLAGVEQFF. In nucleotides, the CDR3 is TGTGCCAGCAGCTTAGCGGGGGTAGAGCAGTTCTTC.

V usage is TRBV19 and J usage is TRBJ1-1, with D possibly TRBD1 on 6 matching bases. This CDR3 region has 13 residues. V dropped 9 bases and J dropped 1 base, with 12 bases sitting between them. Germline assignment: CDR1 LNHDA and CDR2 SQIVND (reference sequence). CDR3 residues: CASLEQGNTEAFF. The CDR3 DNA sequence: TGTGCCAGCCTTGAACAGGGGAACACTGAAGCTTTCTTT. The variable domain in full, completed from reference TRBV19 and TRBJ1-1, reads DGGITQSPKYLFRKEGQNVTLSCEQNLNHDAMYWYRQDPGQGLRLIYYSQIVNDFQKGDIAEGYSVSREKKESFPLTVTSAQKNPTAFYLCASLEQGNTEAFFGQGTRLTVV.

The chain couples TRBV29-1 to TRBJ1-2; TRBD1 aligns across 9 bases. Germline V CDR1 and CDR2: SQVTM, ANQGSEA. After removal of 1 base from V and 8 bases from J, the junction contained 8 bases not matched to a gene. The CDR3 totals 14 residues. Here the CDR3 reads CSVEGDREGRGYTF. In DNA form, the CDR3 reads TGCAGCGTTGAAGGGGACAGGGAGGGTCGCGGCTACACCTTC.

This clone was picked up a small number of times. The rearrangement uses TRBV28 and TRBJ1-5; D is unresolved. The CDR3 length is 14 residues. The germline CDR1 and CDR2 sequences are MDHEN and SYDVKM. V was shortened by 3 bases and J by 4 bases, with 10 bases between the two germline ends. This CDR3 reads CASSLNGENQPQHF. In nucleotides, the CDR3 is TGTGCCAGCAGTTTGAACGGTGAAAATCAGCCCCAGCATTTT.

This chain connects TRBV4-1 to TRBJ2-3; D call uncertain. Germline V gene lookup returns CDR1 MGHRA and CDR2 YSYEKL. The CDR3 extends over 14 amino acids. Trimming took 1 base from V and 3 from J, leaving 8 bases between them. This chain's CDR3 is CASSQGTATDTQYF. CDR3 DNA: TGCGCCAGCAGCCAAGGCACTGCTACAGATACGCAGTATTTT.

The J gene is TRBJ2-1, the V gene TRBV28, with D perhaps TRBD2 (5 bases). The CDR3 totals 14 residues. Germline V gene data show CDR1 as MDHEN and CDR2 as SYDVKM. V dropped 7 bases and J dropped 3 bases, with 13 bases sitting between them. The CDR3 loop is CASNFRGDYNEQFF. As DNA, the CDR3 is TGTGCCAGCAATTTTCGGGGAGACTACAATGAGCAGTTCTTC.

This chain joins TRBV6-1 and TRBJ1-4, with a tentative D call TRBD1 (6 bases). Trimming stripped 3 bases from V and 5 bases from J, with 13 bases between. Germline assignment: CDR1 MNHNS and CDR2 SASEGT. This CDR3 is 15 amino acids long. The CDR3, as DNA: TGTGCCAGCAGTGAGAAGACAGGCGGGAATGAAAAACTGTTTTTT. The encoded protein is CASSEKTGGNEKLFF.

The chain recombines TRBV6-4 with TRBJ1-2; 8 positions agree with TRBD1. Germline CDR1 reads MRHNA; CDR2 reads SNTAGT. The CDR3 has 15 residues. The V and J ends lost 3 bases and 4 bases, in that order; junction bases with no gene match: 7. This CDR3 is CASSESGQASYGYTF. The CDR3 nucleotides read TGTGCCAGCAGTGAATCGGGACAGGCCAGCTATGGCTACACCTTC.

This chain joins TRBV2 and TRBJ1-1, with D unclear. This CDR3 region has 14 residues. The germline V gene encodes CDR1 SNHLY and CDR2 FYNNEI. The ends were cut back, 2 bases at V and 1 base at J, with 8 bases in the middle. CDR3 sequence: CASSERTQNTEAFF. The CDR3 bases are TGTGCCAGCAGTGAACGGACCCAGAACACTGAAGCTTTCTTT.

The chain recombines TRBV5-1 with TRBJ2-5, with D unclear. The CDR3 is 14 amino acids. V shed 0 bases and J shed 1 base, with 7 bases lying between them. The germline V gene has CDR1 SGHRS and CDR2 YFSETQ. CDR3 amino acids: CASSLGEPQETQYF. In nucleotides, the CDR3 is TGCGCCAGCAGCTTGGGCGAGCCCCAAGAGACCCAGTACTTC.